This T cell receptor beta chain is drawn from a study of early T cells in non-severe SARS-CoV-2 infection. Study at large: Chains were unpaired, as sequencing was done on bulk RNA from unsorted whole blood.

There are 13 residues in the CDR3. CDR1 and CDR2 (germline): KGHSH, LQKENI. Trimming stripped 4 bases from V and 4 bases from J, with 11 bases between. Individual cDNA molecules each received unique molecular identifiers attached to them. MiXCR, run by TCRdb on the 5' RACE reads, gives a single entry per CDR3 protein. The sample lists over 55,000 distinct CDR3 sequences; less than 9.5% were seen once. This chain joins TRBV18 and TRBJ2-7; no clear D. This receptor was identified in an adult who was a healthcare worker with PCR-confirmed SARS-CoV-2 infection or an uninfected control (not recorded which). The sample comprised whole blood. CDR3 sequence: CASSQVEEYEQYF. Here the CDR3 DNA reads TGTGCCAGCTCACAGGTAGAGGAGTACGAGCAGTACTTC.